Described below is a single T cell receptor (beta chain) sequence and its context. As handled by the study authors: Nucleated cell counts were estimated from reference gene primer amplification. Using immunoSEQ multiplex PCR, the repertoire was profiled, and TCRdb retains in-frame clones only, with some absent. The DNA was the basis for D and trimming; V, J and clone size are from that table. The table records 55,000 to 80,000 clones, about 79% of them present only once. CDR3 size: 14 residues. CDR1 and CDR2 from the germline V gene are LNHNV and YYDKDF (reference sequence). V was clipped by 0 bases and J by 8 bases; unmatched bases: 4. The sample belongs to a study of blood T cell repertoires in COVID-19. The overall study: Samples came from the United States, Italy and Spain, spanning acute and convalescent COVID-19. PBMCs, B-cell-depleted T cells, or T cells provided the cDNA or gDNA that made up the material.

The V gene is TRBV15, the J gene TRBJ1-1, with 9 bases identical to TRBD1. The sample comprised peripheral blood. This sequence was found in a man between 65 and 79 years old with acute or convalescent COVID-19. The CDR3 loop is CATSRETGGREAFF. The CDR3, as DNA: TGTGCCACCAGCAGAGAGACAGGGGGGCGGGAAGCTTTCTTT.